This entry lists 13 T cell receptor beta chains sequenced from one sample in a study of human T cells and chemical hapten exposure. TCRdb fed the RACE reads into MiXCR, producing one record per CDR3 protein. The sample lists 35,000 to 55,000 distinct CDR3 sequences, 3.7% occurring once. Time point given: healthy volunteer bleed at 6 weeks. Unfractionated whole blood yielded total RNA. Sequenced input: whole blood. The receptors shown here come from a human donor in good health. Some clones in this sample may be carry-over from other donors' samples.

This clonotype was seen many times. This chain connects TRBV28 to TRBJ2-5, with 7 bases aligning to TRBD1. Germline V gives CDR1 MDHEN, CDR2 SYDVKM. This CDR3 contains 14 residues. The ends lost 5 bases at V and 1 base at J; junction bases unmatched: 4. The CDR3 reads CASSPGDSQETQYF. CDR3 bases: TGTGCCAGCAGTCCTGGGGACAGCCAAGAGACCCAGTACTTC.

This clonotype appeared many times. The genes are TRBV7-2 and TRBJ2-7; D may be TRBD1 (6 bases). The CDR3 length is 14 residues. Germline V gene lookup returns CDR1 SGHTA and CDR2 FQGNSA. Trimming shortened V by 4 bases and J by 1 base, and 11 bases separated the two germline ends. The CDR3 sequence is CASSSTGRSYEQYF. The CDR3 nucleotides read TGTGCCAGCAGCTCCACAGGGAGATCCTACGAGCAGTACTTC.

In its sample, this clonotype was seen many times. The chain employs TRBV7-9 and TRBJ2-5; 16 nucleotides line up with TRBD2. Germline values: CDR1 SEHNR, CDR2 FQNEAQ (reference sequence). The CDR3 totals 18 residues. Trimming took 6 bases from V and 3 from J; bases not matched to a gene: 10. DNA for the CDR3: TGTGCCAGCAGTTCCCCGGGACTAGCGGGAGGGCTGGAAGAGACCCAGTACTTC. Its protein product is CASSSPGLAGGLEETQYF.

This clonotype occurred many times. V and J are TRBV29-1 and TRBJ2-5; D is unclear. The germline V gene encodes CDR1 SQVTM and CDR2 ANQGSEA. Trimming cost V 5 bases and J 2 bases, with 15 bases left between them. This CDR3 has 14 amino acids. CDR3 bases: TGCAGCGTTCAGGCGGATCTTGGGCAAGAGACCCAGTACTTC. This translates into CSVQADLGQETQYF.

Many counts were recorded for this clonotype. V is TRBV5-1 and J is TRBJ2-3, with 7 nucleotides matching TRBD1. With V trimmed by 5 bases and J by 2 bases, 5 bases remained unmatched. This CDR3 spans 14 amino acids. Germline CDR1 SGHRS, CDR2 YFSETQ. The chain's CDR3 is CASSTTGTTDTQYF. The CDR3 DNA follows: TGCGCCAGCAGTACGACAGGGACCACAGATACGCAGTATTTT.

This clonotype was observed many times. The chain recombines TRBV4-2 with TRBJ2-3, with a tentative D call TRBD2 (5 bases). Trimming left V 1 base short and J 8 bases short, with 25 bases between. Germline V gives CDR1 LGHNA, CDR2 YNFKEQ. The CDR3 loop spans 18 amino acids. For the CDR3, the DNA is TGTGCCAGCAGCCAAGGGCGGTACGGGGAGTATCTTACGCCTACGCAGTATTTT. It encodes CASSQGRYGEYLTPTQYF.

V usage is TRBV23-1 and J usage is TRBJ2-1; D not resolved. TRBV23-1 is classed as an ORF, of uncertain function. V dropped 0 bases and J dropped 4 bases, with 19 bases sitting between them. The CDR3 totals 18 residues. CDR3 residues: CASSQSEAPRPAYNEQFF. In DNA, the CDR3 is TGCGCCAGCAGTCAATCCGAGGCCCCTCGACCCGCTTACAATGAGCAGTTCTTC.

This clonotype was observed many times. The V and J genes are TRBV15 and TRBJ1-2, with unresolved D. Trimming took 1 base from V and 7 from J, leaving 10 bases between them. The CDR3 totals 13 residues. The germline gives CDR1 LNHNV, CDR2 YYDKDF (reference sequence). CDR3 DNA sequence: TGTGCCACCAGCAGAGTCCGGTCAGGTGGCTACACCTTC. Protein product: CATSRVRSGGYTF.

This clonotype was seen a few times. This chain joins TRBV27 and TRBJ1-2; D may be TRBD1 (5 bases). Germline V lookup: CDR1 MNHEY, CDR2 SMNVEV (reference sequence). V was trimmed by 3 bases and J by 4 bases, leaving 15 bases between them. This CDR3 has 15 amino acids. The CDR3 DNA sequence: TGTGCCAGCAGTTTGAGGGGCCTAGGGGTCTATGGCTACACCTTC. It specifies CASSLRGLGVYGYTF.

This clonotype showed up just once. It may be a read error: a sequence one base away is much more abundant. The chain combines TRBV5-1 with TRBJ2-7, with a tentative D call TRBD1 (5 bases). This CDR3 spans 16 amino acids. CDR1 is SGHRS, CDR2 YFSETQ, per germline. The CDR3 loop reads CASSFPETVNRYERYF. CDR3 nucleotides: TGCGCCAGCAGCTTTCCGGAGACAGTGAACCGCTACGAGCGGTACTTC.

This chain joins TRBV5-1 and TRBJ2-1; the match to TRBD1 covers 9 bases. CDR3 size: 13 residues. The germline gives CDR1 SGHRS, CDR2 YFSETQ. Germline trimming cut 0 bases from V and 14 bases from J; bases unmatched to any gene: 6. The CDR3 DNA sequence: TGCGCCAGCAGCTTGGGTCGGGACAGGGAGAAGTTCTTC. Residues: CASSLGRDREKFF.

There are many counts of this clonotype. This sequence joins TRBV13 and TRBJ1-5; D gene ambiguous. Germline values: CDR1 PRHDT, CDR2 FYEKMQ (reference sequence). Deletions cut 4 bases from V and 5 bases from J, with 6 bases between. CDR3 length equals 12 residues. The CDR3 nucleotides read TGTGCCAGCAGCTCCCCGGATCAGCCCCAGCATTTT. It codes for CASSSPDQPQHF. Combining the CDR3 with reference TRBV13 and TRBJ1-5 gives the whole variable domain AAGVIQSPRHLIKEKRETATLKCYPIPRHDTVYWYQQGPGQDPQFLISFYEKMQSDKGSIPDRFSAQQFSDYHSELNMSSLELGDSALYFCASSSPDQPQHFGDGTRLSIL.

Concerning this clonotype itself: An end of the junction does not agree with germline; a read error may underlie this. The chain has TRBV29-1 and TRBJ2-7, with a tentative D call TRBD1 (5 bases). The germline CDR1 and CDR2 sequences are SQVTM and ANQGSEA. The CDR3 consists of 8 residues. Here the CDR3 reads CSVADRHF. Here the CDR3 DNA reads TGCAGCGTTGCTGACAGACACTTC.